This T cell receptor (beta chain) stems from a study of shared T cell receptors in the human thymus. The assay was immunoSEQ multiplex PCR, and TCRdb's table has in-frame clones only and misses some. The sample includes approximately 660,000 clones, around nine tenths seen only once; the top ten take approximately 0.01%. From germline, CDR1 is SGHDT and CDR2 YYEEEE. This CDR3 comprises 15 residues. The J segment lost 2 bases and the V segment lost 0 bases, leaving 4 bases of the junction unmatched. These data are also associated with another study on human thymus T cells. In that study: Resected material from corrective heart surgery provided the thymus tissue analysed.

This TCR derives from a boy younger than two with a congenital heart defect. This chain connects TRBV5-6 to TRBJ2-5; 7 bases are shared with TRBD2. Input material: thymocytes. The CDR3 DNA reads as TGTGCCAGCAGCTTGGCGACGGGGGGACAAGAGACCCAGTACTTC. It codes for CASSLATGGQETQYF.